A single sample is the source of the 20 T cell receptor beta chains below, sequenced in a study of blood T cells in healthy people across ages. A J-beta primer mix and a sample-barcoded 5' primer were used in a second PCR of roughly 6 to 11 cycles. TCRdb fed the 5' RACE reads into MiXCR, producing one record per CDR3 protein. This sample yields around 1,700,000 distinct CDR3 sequences, of which under 30% are seen a single time; roughly 8% belongs to the top ten. Sequencing input: blood. The receptors originated from a woman aged 30 to 39 in good health.

In the case of this clonotype: Compared with germline, one end of the junction differs, possibly owing to a read error. The V gene is TRBV12-3 or TRBV12-4, the J gene TRBJ2-6; 8 bases are shared with TRBD1. The CDR3 is 16 residues long. The CDR3 loop is CASRSDRVSGANVRTF. The CDR3 DNA reads TGTGCCAGCAGGTCGGACAGGGTCTCTGGGGCCAACGTCCGGACTTTC.

The CDR3 sequence: CASIRGIGSPLHF. Written as DNA, the CDR3 is TGTGCCAGCATCAGGGGAATTGGTTCACCCCTCCACTTT. The V gene is TRBV7-3, the J gene TRBJ1-6; D possibly corresponds to TRBD1 (6 bases). The V and J ends lost 7 bases and 9 bases respectively, with 13 bases between them. The CDR3 is 13 residues long. The germline CDR1 and CDR2 sequences are SGHTA and FQGTGA. Complete variable domain (other parts from reference TRBV7-3 and TRBJ1-6): GAGVSQTPSNKVTEKGKYVELRCDPISGHTALYWYRQSLGQGPEFLIYFQGTGAADDSGLPNDRFFAVRPEGSVSTLKIQRTERGDSAVYLCASIRGIGSPLHFGNGTRLTVT.

V is TRBV28 and J is TRBJ2-4; D unresolved. From germline, CDR1 is MDHEN and CDR2 SYDVKM. This CDR3 is built from 15 residues. This chain's CDR3 is CVGSPKGIAKNIQYF. DNA of the CDR3: TGTGTCGGCAGTCCCAAGGGCATAGCCAAAAACATTCAGTACTTC.

This clonotype has ten or more counts. As DNA, the CDR3 is TGCAGTGCTAGTGTCCATGAGCAGTTCTTC. Its translation: CSASVHEQFF. The chain is built from TRBV20-1 and TRBJ2-1; D not resolved. The CDR3 consists of 10 residues. CDR1 DFQATT and CDR2 SNEGSKA come from the germline V gene (reference sequence). Trimming left V 3 bases short and J 8 bases short, with 5 bases between.

At least ten counts were recorded for this clonotype. The chain uses TRBV20-1 and TRBJ2-5; 9 bases map to TRBD2. The CDR3 contains 14 residues. Trimming at V came to 5 bases and at J to 4 bases, leaving 8 bases not matched to a gene. The germline V gene encodes CDR1 DFQATT and CDR2 SNEGSKA (reference sequence). The CDR3 coding sequence is TGCAGTGCTCCTACGGGACTAGCACGAGAGACCCAGTACTTC. This gives the protein CSAPTGLARETQYF.

This rearrangement joins TRBV4-3 to TRBJ2-3, with unresolved D. V lost 0 bases to trimming and J lost 3 bases, with 13 bases between them. The CDR3 loop spans 16 amino acids. Germline assignment: CDR1 LGHNA and CDR2 YSLEER. This CDR3 is CASSQDPARRTDTQYF. DNA of the CDR3: TGCGCCAGCAGCCAAGATCCTGCGAGAAGGACAGATACGCAGTATTTT.

This clonotype has a count of ten or more. This chain links TRBV29-1 with TRBJ2-3; TRBD2 matches at 9 bases. In germline, CDR1 is SQVTM, CDR2 ANQGSEA. The CDR3 covers 14 residues. V was pared by 5 bases and J by 3 bases, with 6 bases of the junction left unmatched. Written as DNA, the CDR3 is TGCAGCGTTTATAGCGGGAGATCTACAGATACGCAGTATTTT. This gives the protein CSVYSGRSTDTQYF.

This clonotype was seen a few times. The rearrangement uses TRBV5-1 and TRBJ1-2; D gene uncertain. The CDR3 sequence is 13 residues long. V lost 1 base and J 8 bases, leaving 12 bases between the germline ends. Germline CDR1 is SGHRS and CDR2 is YFSETQ. The CDR3 here is CASSLSENIGYTF. In nucleotides, the CDR3 is TGCGCCAGCAGCTTGAGCGAAAACATCGGCTACACCTTC.

The chain links TRBV9 to TRBJ2-7, with D unresolved. The length of the CDR3 is 14 residues. V lost 2 bases and J lost 2, with 11 bases in between. The V gene's germline CDR1 is SGDLS and CDR2 YYNGEE. CDR3 sequence: CASSVAVNPYEQYF. CDR3 nucleotides: TGTGCCAGCAGCGTGGCGGTGAACCCCTACGAGCAGTACTTC.

This clonotype was seen only a few times. One end of the junction is discordant with germline, which a read error may explain. This sequence joins TRBV12-3 or TRBV12-4 and TRBJ2-7, with D possibly matching TRBD2 (5 bases). The CDR3 runs 13 residues. The CDR3 sequence: CASSREGSYKQYF. In DNA form, the CDR3 reads TGTGCCAGCAGCCGGGAAGGCTCCTACAAGCAGTACTTC.

This clonotype was observed a few times. The chain couples TRBV5-5 to TRBJ2-7, with D possibly being TRBD2 (5 bases). V shed 0 bases and J shed 5 bases, with 12 bases lying between them. This CDR3 comprises 14 residues. CDR1 and CDR2 from the germline V gene are SGHKS and YYEKEE (reference sequence). CDR3 nucleotide sequence: TGTGCCAGCAGCTTGGAGAGGGCTACGGACGAGCAGTACTTC. Translating gives CASSLERATDEQYF. Supplemented by reference TRBV5-5 and TRBJ2-7, the full variable domain reads DAGVTQSPTHLIKTRGQQVTLRCSPISGHKSVSWYQQVLGQGPQFIFQYYEKEERGRGNFPDRFSARQFPNYSSELNVNALLLGDSALYLCASSLERATDEQYFGPGTRLTVT.

This clonotype was observed many times. The genes are TRBV7-9 and TRBJ2-1; D unclear. V lost 3 bases to trimming and J lost 1 base, with 7 bases between them. Germline V lookup: CDR1 SEHNR, CDR2 FQNEAQ (reference sequence). CDR3 size: 14 residues. In nucleotides, the CDR3 is TGTGCCAGCAGCTTGCATGGGTCCTACAATGAGCAGTTCTTC. This codes for CASSLHGSYNEQFF.

This chain connects TRBV7-3 to TRBJ1-6; no clear D. The V end lost 2 bases, the J end lost 8 bases, and 16 bases lay between the germline ends. Germline loops: CDR1 SGHTA, CDR2 FQGTGA. This CDR3 comprises 16 residues. CDR3 coding DNA: TGTGCCAGCAGCTTACCCCCTGGCCCAGGAGATTCACCCCTCCACTTT. Translation gives CASSLPPGPGDSPLHF.

This clonotype appeared many times. The chain recombines TRBV5-1 with TRBJ2-4; D gene ambiguous. V was shortened by 4 bases and J by 10 bases, with 15 bases between the two germline ends. CDR1 is SGHRS, CDR2 YFSETQ, per germline. The CDR3 is made up of 13 amino acids. CDR3 nucleotides: TGCGCCAGCAGCCTCGGACCGCTCCGGATTCAGTACTTC. Translated, it gives CASSLGPLRIQYF.

The genes are TRBV7-9 and TRBJ2-1; TRBD1 is a possible D gene (5 bases). This CDR3 comprises 13 residues. Trimming removed 7 bases from V and 8 bases from J, with 15 bases in between. Looked up from germline, CDR1 is SEHNR and CDR2 is FQNEAQ (reference sequence). CDR3 nucleotides: TGTGCCAGCAACTTCAGGGCTCTCGATGAGCAGTTCTTC. It is translated as CASNFRALDEQFF. Filled out from reference TRBV7-9 and TRBJ2-1, the complete variable domain reads DTGVSQNPRHKITKRGQNVTFRCDPISEHNRLYWYRQTLGQGPEFLTYFQNEAQLEKSRLLSDRFSAERPKGSFSTLEIQRTEQGDSAMYLCASNFRALDEQFFGPGTRLTVL.

With regard to this clonotype: With a much larger clone just one base away, this may be a read error. This chain joins TRBV7-2 and TRBJ2-4; D gene uncertain. The J call may be in error: the DNA end matches TRBJ2-5 better. In germline, CDR1 is SGHTA, CDR2 FQGNSA. This CDR3 contains 14 residues. The CDR3 bases are TGTGCCAGCAGCTTAAGTAGTAACGCAGAGACCCAGTACTTC. As protein: CASSLSSNAETQYF.

This clonotype was recorded only once. This chain links TRBV24-1 with TRBJ2-3; maybe TRBD1 (6 bases). CDR3 length: 15 residues. CDR1 and CDR2 (germline): KGHDR, SFDVKD. V was cut by 4 bases and J by 5 bases, with 15 bases left in between. The chain's CDR3 is CATSDSTGEGDTQYF. DNA of the CDR3: TGTGCCACCAGTGACTCGACAGGAGAGGGAGATACGCAGTATTTT.

In regard to this clonotype: A much larger clone is a single base away; this may be a read error. CDR3 region: CASSDRLGERFF. The CDR3 region has the DNA TGCGCCAGCAGTGACCGGTTGGGGGAAAGGTTCTTC. V gene TRBV5-1 combines with J gene TRBJ2-1; D possibly matches TRBD1 or TRBD2 (5 bases each). CDR3 length: 12 residues. Germline CDR1 is SGHRS and CDR2 is YFSETQ. The V gene lost 5 bases and the J gene lost 15 bases, with 18 bases spanning the gap.

The table lists this clonotype with a few counts. The chain is built from TRBV15 and TRBJ1-5; D ambiguous. Germline V gene sequence: CDR1 LNHNV, CDR2 YYDKDF (reference sequence). Between the trimmed V and J ends, which lost 6 bases and 7 bases, there was a span of 16 bases. This CDR3 has 14 amino acids. The CDR3 sequence is CATSSQDGVQPQHF. DNA of the CDR3: TGTGCCACCAGTAGCCAGGACGGGGTCCAGCCCCAGCATTTT.

This clonotype occurred a few times. V gene TRBV7-2 combines with J gene TRBJ2-3; either TRBD1 or TRBD2 may supply D (5 bases each). CDR3 length equals 12 residues. Germline CDR1 reads SGHTA; CDR2 reads FQGNSA. Trimming removed 3 bases from V and 13 bases from J, with 14 bases in between. CDR3 bases: TGTGCCAGCAGCTTTTATGGGGGTCAAGAGTATTTT. Protein product: CASSFYGGQEYF.